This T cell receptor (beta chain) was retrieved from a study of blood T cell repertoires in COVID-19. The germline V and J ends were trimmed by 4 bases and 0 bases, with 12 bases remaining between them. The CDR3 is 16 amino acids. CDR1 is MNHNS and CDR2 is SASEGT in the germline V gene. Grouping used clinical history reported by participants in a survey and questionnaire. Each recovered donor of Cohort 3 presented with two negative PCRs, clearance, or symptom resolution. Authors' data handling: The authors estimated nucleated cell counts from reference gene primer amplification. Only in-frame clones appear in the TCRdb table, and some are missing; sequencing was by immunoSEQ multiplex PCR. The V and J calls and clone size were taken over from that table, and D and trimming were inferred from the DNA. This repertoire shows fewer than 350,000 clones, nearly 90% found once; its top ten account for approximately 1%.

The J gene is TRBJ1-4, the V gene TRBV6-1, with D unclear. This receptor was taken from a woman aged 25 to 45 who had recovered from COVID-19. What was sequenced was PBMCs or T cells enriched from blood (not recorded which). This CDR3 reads CASSASSSATNEKLFF. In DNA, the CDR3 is TGTGCCAGCAGTGCCAGTTCCTCTGCAACTAATGAAAAACTGTTTTTT.